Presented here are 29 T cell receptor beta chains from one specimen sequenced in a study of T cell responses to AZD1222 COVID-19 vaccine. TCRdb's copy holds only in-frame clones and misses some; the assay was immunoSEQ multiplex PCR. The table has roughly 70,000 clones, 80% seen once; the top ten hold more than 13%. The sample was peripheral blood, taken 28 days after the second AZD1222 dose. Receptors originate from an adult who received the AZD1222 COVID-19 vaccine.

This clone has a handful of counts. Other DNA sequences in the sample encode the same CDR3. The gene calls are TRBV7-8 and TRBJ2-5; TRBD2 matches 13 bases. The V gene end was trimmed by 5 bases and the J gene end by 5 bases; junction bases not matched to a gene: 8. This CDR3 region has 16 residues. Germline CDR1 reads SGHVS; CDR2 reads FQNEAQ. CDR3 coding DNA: TGTGCCAGCAGCCTCACTAGCGGGGGGGCATTGGAGACCCAGTACTTC. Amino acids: CASSLTSGGALETQYF.

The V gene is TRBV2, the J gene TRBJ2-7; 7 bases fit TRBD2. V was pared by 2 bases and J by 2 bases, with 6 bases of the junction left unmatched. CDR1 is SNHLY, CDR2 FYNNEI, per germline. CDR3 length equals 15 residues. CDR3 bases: TGTGCCAGCAGTGAACCGGGACGGGGGGCCTACGAGCAGTACTTC. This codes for CASSEPGRGAYEQYF.

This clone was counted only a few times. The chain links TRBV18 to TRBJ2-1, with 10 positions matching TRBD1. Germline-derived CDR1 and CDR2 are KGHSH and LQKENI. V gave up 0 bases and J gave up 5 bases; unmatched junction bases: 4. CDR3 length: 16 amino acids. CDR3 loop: CASSPPGQGFDNEQFF. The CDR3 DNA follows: TGTGCCAGCTCACCACCGGGACAGGGGTTCGACAATGAGCAGTTCTTC.

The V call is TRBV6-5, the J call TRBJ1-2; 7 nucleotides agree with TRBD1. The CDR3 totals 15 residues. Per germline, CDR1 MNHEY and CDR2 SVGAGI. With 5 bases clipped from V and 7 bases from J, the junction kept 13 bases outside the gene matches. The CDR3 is CASSRQGDPEFGYTF. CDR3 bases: TGTGCCAGCAGTCGACAGGGTGACCCTGAATTTGGCTACACCTTC.

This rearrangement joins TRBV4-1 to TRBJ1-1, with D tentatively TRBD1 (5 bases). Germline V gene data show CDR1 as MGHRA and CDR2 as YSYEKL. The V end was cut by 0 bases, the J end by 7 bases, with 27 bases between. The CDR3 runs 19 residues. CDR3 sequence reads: CASSQDWERGHRGGGEAFF. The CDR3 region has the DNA TGCGCCAGCAGCCAAGATTGGGAACGCGGACACCGTGGGGGAGGTGAAGCTTTCTTT.

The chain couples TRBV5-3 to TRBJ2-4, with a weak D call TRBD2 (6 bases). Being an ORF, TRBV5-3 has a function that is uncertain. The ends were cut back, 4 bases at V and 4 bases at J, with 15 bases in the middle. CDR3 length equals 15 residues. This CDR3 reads CARSPGTPRKNIQYF. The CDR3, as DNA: TGTGCCAGAAGCCCCGGGACTCCTCGAAAAAACATTCAGTACTTC.

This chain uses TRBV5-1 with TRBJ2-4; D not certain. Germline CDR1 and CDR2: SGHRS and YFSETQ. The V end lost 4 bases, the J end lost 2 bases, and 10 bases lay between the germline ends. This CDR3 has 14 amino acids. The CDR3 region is CASSPTTSKNIQYF. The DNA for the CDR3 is TGCGCCAGCAGCCCCACTACCTCCAAAAACATTCAGTACTTC.

Here the CDR3 reads CASMGLAGGRAVDEQFF. Here the CDR3 DNA reads TGTGCCAGTATGGGACTAGCGGGGGGTCGGGCGGTGGATGAGCAGTTCTTC. The chain is built from TRBV2 and TRBJ2-1, with TRBD2 identical over 15 bases. The J segment lost 8 bases and the V segment lost 9 bases, leaving 14 bases of the junction unmatched. Germline-derived CDR1 and CDR2 are SNHLY and FYNNEI. The CDR3 loop spans 17 amino acids.

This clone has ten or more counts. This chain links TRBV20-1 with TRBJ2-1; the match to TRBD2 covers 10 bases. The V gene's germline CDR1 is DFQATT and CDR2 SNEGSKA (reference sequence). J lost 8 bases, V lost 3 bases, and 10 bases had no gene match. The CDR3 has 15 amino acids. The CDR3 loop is CSASITSGVGDEQFF. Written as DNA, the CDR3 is TGCAGTGCTAGTATCACTAGCGGGGTAGGGGATGAGCAGTTCTTC.

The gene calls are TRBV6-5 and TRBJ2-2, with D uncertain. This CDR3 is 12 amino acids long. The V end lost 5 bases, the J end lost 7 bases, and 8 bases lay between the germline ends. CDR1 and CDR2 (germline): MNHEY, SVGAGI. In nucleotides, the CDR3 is TGTGCCAGCAGTCCCTTTTTCGGGGAGCTGTTTTTT. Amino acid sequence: CASSPFFGELFF.

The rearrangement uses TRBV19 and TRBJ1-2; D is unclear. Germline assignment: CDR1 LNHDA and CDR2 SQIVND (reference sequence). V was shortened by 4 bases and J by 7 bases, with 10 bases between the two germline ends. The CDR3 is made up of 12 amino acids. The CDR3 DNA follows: TGTGCCAGTAGTAAACTACCTAGTGGCTACACCTTC. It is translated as CASSKLPSGYTF.

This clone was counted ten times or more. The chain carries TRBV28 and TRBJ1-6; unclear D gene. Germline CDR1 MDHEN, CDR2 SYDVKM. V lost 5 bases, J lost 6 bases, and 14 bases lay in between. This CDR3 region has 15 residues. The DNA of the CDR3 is TGTGCCAGCAGTCCTACGAGTCCCCTTAATTCACCCCTCCACTTT. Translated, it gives CASSPTSPLNSPLHF.

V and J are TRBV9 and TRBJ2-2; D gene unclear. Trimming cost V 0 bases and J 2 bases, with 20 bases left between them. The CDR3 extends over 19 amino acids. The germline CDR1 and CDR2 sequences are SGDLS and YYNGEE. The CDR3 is CASSVAVAAVTRNTGELFF. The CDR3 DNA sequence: TGTGCCAGCAGCGTAGCTGTAGCAGCCGTTACTCGAAACACCGGGGAGCTGTTTTTT.

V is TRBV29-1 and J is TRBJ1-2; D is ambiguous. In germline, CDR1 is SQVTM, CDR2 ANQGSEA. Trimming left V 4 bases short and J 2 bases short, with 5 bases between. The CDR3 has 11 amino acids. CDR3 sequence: CSVASNYGYTF. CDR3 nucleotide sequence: TGCAGCGTTGCCTCAAACTATGGCTACACCTTC.

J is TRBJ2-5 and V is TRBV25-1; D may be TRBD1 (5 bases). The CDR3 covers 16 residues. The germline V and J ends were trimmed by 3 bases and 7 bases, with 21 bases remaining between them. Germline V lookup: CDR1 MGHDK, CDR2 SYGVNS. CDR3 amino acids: CASSDLGTGGGGTQYF. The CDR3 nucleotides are TGTGCCAGCAGTGACCTGGGCACAGGTGGCGGCGGGACCCAGTACTTC.

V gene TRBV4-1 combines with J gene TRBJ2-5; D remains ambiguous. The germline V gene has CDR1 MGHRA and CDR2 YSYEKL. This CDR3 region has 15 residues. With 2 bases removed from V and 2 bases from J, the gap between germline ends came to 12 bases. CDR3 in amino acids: CASSQSKLDQETQYF. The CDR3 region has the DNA TGCGCCAGCAGCCAAAGTAAGCTTGATCAAGAGACCCAGTACTTC.

The CDR3 DNA is TGTGCCAGCAGCAGGGGACTCTGGGGAGATACGCAGTATTTT. This codes for CASSRGLWGDTQYF. The chain has TRBV7-2 and TRBJ2-3, with D maybe TRBD2 (6 bases). This CDR3 is 14 amino acids long. Deletions cut 5 bases from V and 5 bases from J, with 14 bases between. The V gene's germline CDR1 is SGHTA and CDR2 FQGNSA.

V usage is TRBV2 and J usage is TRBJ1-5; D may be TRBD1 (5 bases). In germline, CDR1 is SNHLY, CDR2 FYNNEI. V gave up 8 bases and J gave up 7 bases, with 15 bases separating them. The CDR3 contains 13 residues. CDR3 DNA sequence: TGTGCCAGCCGAATCGGGAGGGGCCAGCCCCAGCATTTT. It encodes CASRIGRGQPQHF.

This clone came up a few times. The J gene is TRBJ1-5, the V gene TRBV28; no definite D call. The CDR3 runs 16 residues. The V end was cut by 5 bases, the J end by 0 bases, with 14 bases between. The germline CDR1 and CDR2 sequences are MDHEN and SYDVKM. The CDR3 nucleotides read TGTGCCAGCAGTCCACCGAGGATATATAGCAATCAGCCCCAGCATTTT. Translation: CASSPPRIYSNQPQHF.

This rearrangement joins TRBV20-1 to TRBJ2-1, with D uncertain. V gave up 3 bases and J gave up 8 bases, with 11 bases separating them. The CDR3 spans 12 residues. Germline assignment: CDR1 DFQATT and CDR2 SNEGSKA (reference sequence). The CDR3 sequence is CSASIPTDEQFF. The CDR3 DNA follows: TGCAGTGCTAGTATCCCAACGGATGAGCAGTTCTTC.

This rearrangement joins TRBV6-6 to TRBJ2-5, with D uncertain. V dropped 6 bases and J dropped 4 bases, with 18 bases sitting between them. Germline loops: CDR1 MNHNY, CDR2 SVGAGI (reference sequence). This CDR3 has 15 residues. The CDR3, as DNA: TGTGCCAGCAGCACGGAAATGCGGTGGGGAGAGACCCAGTACTTC. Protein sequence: CASSTEMRWGETQYF.

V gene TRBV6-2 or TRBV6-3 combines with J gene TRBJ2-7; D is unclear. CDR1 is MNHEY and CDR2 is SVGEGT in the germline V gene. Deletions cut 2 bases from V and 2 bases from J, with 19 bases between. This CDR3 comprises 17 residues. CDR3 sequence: CASSYPSWSLATYEQYF. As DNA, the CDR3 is TGTGCCAGCAGTTACCCGAGTTGGAGCCTGGCTACCTACGAGCAGTACTTC.

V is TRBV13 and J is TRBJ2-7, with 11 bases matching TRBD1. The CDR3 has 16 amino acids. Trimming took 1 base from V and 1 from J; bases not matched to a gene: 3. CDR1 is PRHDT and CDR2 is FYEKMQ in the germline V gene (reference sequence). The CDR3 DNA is TGTGCCAGCAGCTTAGAGGGACAGGGGGGTTCCTACGAGCAGTACTTC. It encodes CASSLEGQGGSYEQYF.

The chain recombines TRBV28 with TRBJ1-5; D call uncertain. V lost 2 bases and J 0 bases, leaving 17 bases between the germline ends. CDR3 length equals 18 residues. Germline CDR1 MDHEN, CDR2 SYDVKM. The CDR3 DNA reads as TGTGCCAGCAGTTTAGGTAGCGACGGTATTCATAGCAATCAGCCCCAGCATTTT. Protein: CASSLGSDGIHSNQPQHF.

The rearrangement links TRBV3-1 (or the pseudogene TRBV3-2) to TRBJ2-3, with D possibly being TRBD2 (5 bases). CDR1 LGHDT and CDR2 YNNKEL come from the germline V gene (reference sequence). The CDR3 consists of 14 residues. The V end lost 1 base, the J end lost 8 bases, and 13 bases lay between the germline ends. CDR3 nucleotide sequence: TGTGCCAGCAGCCAAGGGACTCCCAGTCTTACGCAGTATTTT. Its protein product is CASSQGTPSLTQYF.

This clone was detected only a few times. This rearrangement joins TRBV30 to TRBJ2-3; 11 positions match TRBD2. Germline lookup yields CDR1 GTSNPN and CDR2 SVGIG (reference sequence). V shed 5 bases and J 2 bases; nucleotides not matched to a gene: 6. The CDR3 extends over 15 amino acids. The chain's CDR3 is CAWAPSGGTTDTQYF. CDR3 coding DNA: TGTGCCTGGGCTCCTAGCGGGGGGACCACAGATACGCAGTATTTT.

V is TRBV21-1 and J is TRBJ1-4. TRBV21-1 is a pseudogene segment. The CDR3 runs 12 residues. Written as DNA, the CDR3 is TGTGCCAGCGGGGTAGGTCGTGAAAAACTGTTTTTT. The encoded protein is CASGVGREKLFF.

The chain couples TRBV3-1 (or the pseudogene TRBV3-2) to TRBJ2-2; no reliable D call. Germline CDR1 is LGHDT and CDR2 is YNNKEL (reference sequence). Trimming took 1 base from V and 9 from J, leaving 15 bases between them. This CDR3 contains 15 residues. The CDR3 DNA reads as TGTGCCAGCAGCCAAGCTCCAACGCTGACCAGGGAGCTGTTTTTT. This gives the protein CASSQAPTLTRELFF.

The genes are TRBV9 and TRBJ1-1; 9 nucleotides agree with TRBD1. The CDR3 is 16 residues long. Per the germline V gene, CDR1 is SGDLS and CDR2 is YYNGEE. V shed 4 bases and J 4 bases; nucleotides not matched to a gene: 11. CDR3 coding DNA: TGTGCCAGCAGCCCCGACGGGGGGACAGGGTTCACTGAAGCTTTCTTT. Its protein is CASSPDGGTGFTEAFF.